This T cell receptor beta chain was captured by sequencing in a study of blood T cell repertoires in COVID-19 (dated by TCRdb to about 2020). Background for the entire study: Samples from collaborators originated in the United States, Italy and Spain and spanned both the acute and convalescent phases of COVID-19. The material from the prospective study consisted of cDNA or gDNA derived from T cells, B-cell-depleted T cells, or PBMCs. Subjects who had been exposed to COVID-19, were actively infected with it, or had recovered from it provided the deeply sampled blood TCRbeta repertoires that made up the dataset. The repertoires were released in a freely available public database meant as a resource for research on the immune response to SARS-CoV-2. The samples were drawn from two sources: the first 160 participants of the ongoing ImmuneRACE study, and 1,200 or so subjects contributed by 6 global collaborators. A de-identified subject ID, COVID-19 status, age in years and sex were almost always included in the sample metadata. Where HLA class I and class II types were available, the types were taken from metadata supplied by the sample provider, not from assay-based typing.

A word on this clone: The target of this receptor is not known. No much larger clonotype is one base removed from it; base qualities were not supplied.

TCRbeta CDR3 regions were amplified from genomic DNA using the immunoSEQ Assay, a bias-controlled multiplex PCR. In the authors' own workflow: The number of nucleated cells in each sample was estimated by amplification of reference gene primers within the assay. Sequence reads were collapsed and filtered to measure the absolute abundance of every unique TCRbeta CDR3 rearrangement. For each sample, productive Simpson clonality was calculated as the square root of Simpson's diversity index over productive rearrangements. As stored in TCRdb, this immuneACCESS dataset retains in-frame rearrangements with V and J assigned. A fraction of the clones does not appear; measured against another copy, unresolved V genes explain less than half of the discrepancy, and the remainder lacks a known reason. V, J and clone size are those of that table, while D and trimming were read from the DNA. This sample is represented by 250,000 to 350,000 clones; roughly nine tenths of them were singletons. The top ten clonotypes cover 5% to 7% of the sample.

Another Seattle source contributed samples from volunteer blood donors who had recovered from COVID-19. Whole blood was collected in K2EDTA tubes by collaborating institutions according to the institutions' own protocols. For TCRbeta analysis, collaborator samples were shipped as frozen whole blood, as isolated PBMCs, or as DNA extracted from either sample type. There are 20 amino acids in the CDR3, from cysteine to phenylalanine inclusive. Solely the CDR3 DNA is kept, with 60 bases framed from the first base. What the work shows at the level of the full study, not this receptor alone: How much clinical and demographic metadata was included differed by source and by participant, and the metadata was provided uncurated.

The chain is encoded by TRBV21-1 joined to TRBJ2-3; the listed D gene, TRBD2, was not tested against the DNA. TRBV21-1 is deemed a pseudogene. The receptor was isolated from a man younger than 35 who had recovered from COVID-19. Source material: peripheral blood. The nucleotide sequence reads TGTGCCAGCAGCAAAGTCTTGGGGGGGCCTGCCTCGAAACCCACAGATACGCAGTATTTT. Its product reads: CASSKVLGGPASKPTDTQYF.